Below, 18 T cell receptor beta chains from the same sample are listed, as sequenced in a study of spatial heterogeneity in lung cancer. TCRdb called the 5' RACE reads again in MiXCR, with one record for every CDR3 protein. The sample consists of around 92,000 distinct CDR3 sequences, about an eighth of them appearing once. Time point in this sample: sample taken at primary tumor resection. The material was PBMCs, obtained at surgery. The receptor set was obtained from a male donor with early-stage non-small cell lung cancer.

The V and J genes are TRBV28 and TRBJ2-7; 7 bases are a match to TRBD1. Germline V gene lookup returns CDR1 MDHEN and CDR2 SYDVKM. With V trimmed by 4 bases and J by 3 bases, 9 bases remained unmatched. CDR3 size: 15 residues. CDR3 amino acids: CASSSSGTEIYEQYF. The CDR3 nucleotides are TGTGCCAGCAGTTCATCCGGGACAGAAATCTACGAGCAGTACTTC. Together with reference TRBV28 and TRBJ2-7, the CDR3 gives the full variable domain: DVKVTQSSRYLVKRTGEKVFLECVQDMDHENMFWYRQDPGLGLRLIYFSYDVKMKEKGDIPEGYSVSREKKERFSLILESASTNQTSMYLCASSSSGTEIYEQYFGPGTRLTVT.

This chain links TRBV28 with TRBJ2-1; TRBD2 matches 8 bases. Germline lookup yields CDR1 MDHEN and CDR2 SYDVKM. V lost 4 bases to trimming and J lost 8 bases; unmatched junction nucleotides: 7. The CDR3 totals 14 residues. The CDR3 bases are TGTGCCAGCAGTTATCCGGGAGGGCGGGATGAGCAGTTCTTC. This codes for CASSYPGGRDEQFF.

The CDR3 sequence: CASTRAHSPLHF. Written as DNA, the CDR3 is TGTGCCAGCACCAGGGCTCATTCACCCCTCCACTTT. The chain couples TRBV28 to TRBJ1-6; D is possibly TRBD1 (5 bases). Germline V gene lookup returns CDR1 MDHEN and CDR2 SYDVKM. This CDR3 is 12 amino acids long. V was shortened by 7 bases and J by 8 bases, with 9 bases between the two germline ends. Complete variable domain (other parts from reference TRBV28 and TRBJ1-6): DVKVTQSSRYLVKRTGEKVFLECVQDMDHENMFWYRQDPGLGLRLIYFSYDVKMKEKGDIPEGYSVSREKKERFSLILESASTNQTSMYLCASTRAHSPLHFGNGTRLTVT.

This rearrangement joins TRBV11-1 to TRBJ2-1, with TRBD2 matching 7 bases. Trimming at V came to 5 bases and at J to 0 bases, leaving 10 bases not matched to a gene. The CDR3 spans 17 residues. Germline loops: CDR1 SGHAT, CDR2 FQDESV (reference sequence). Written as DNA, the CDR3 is TGTGCCAGCAGCACCCTTAGCGGGTTTAGCTCCTACAATGAGCAGTTCTTC. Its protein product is CASSTLSGFSSYNEQFF.

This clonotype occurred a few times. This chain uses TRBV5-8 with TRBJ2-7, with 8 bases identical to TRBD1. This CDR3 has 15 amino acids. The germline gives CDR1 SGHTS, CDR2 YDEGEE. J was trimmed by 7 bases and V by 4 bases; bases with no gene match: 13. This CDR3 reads CASSTPGTGYPEQYF. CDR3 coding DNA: TGTGCCAGCAGCACCCCCGGGACAGGTTATCCAGAGCAGTACTTC.

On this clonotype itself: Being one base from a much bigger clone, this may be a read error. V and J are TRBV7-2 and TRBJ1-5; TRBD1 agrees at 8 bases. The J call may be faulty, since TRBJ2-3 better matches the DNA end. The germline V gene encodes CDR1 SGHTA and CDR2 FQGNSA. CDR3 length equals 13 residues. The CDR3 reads CASSLTGDQPQYF. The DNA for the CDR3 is TGTGCCAGCAGCTTGACAGGGGATCAGCCCCAGTATTTT.

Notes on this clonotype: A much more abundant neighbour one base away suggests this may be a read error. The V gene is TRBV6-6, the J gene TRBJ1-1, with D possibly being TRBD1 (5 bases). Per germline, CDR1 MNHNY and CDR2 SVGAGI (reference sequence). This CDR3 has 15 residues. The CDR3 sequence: CVSSYPTTRGTEAFF. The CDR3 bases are TGTGTCAGCAGTTACCCGACGACCCGAGGGACGGAAGCTTTCTTT.

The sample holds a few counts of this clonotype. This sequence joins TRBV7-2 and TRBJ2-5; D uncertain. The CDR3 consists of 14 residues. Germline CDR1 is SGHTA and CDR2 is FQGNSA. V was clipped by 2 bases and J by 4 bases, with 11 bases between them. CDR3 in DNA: TGTGCCAGCAGCTTAAACGCTATTGCAGAGACCCAGTACTTC. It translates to CASSLNAIAETQYF.

DNA for the CDR3: TGCGCCAGCAGCCAAGATCATGGTTTGGGGTCAGATACGCAGTATTTT. It codes for CASSQDHGLGSDTQYF. The genes are TRBV4-3 and TRBJ2-3, with D uncertain. V lost 0 bases and J 4 bases, leaving 14 bases between the germline ends. CDR1 and CDR2 from the germline V gene are LGHNA and YSLEER. CDR3 length equals 16 residues.

CDR3 region: CASSLGPRNTGELFF. In DNA, the CDR3 is TGTGCCAGCAGCTTAGGGCCAAGGAACACCGGGGAGCTGTTTTTT. This sequence joins TRBV11-2 and TRBJ2-2; D not certain. CDR3 length: 15 amino acids. Trimming shortened V by 1 base and J by 1 base, and 7 bases separated the two germline ends. Germline V gene lookup returns CDR1 SGHAT and CDR2 FQNNGV.

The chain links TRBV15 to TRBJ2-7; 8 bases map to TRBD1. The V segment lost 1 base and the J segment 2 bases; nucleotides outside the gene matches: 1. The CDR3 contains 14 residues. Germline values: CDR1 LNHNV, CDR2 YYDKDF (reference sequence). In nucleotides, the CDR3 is TGTGCCACCAGCAGAGGGGACAGGACCTACGAGCAGTACTTC. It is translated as CATSRGDRTYEQYF.

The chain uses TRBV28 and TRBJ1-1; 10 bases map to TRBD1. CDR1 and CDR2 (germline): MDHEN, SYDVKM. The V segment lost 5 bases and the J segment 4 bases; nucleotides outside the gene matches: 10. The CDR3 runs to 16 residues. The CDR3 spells CASSPGTGVVGTEAFF. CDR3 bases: TGTGCCAGCAGTCCCGGGACAGGGGTCGTCGGCACTGAAGCTTTCTTT. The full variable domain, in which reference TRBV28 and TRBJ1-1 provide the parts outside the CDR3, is DVKVTQSSRYLVKRTGEKVFLECVQDMDHENMFWYRQDPGLGLRLIYFSYDVKMKEKGDIPEGYSVSREKKERFSLILESASTNQTSMYLCASSPGTGVVGTEAFFGQGTRLTVV.

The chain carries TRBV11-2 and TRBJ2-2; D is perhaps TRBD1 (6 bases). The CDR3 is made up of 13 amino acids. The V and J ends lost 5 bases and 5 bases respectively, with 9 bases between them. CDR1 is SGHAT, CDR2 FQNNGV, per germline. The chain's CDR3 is CASSPRGTGELFF. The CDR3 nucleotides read TGTGCCAGCAGCCCGAGGGGGACCGGGGAGCTGTTTTTT.

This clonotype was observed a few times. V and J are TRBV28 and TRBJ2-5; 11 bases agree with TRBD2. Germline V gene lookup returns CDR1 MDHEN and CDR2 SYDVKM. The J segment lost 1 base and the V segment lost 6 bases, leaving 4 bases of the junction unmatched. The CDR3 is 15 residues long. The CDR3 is CASRSSGGTQETQYF. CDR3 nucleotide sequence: TGTGCCAGCAGATCTAGCGGGGGGACCCAAGAGACCCAGTACTTC.

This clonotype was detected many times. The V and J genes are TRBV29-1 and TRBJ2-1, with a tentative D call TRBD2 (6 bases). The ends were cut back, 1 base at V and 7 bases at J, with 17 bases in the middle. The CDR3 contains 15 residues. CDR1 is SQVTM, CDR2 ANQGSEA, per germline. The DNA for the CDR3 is TGCAGCGTTGAAGTTGTGGGAGGACTAAGAAATGAGCAGTTCTTC. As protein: CSVEVVGGLRNEQFF.

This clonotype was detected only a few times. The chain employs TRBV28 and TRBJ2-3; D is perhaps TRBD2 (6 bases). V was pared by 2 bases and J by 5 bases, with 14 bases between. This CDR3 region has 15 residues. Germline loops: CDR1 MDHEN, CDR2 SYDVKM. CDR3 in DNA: TGTGCCAGCAGTTTAAACGAGGGACTGGTAGATACGCAGTATTTT. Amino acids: CASSLNEGLVDTQYF.

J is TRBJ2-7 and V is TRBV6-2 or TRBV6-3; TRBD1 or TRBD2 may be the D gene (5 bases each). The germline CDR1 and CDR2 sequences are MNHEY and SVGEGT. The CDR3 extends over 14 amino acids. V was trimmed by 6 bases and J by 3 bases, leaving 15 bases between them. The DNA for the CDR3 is TGTGCCAGCAGCCCCGGGACGAGATACTACGAGCAGTACTTC. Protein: CASSPGTRYYEQYF.

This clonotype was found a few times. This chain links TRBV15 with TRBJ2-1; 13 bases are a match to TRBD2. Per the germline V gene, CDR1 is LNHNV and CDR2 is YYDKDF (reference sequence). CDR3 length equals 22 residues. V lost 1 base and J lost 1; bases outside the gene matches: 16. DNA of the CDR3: TGTGCCACCAGCAGAGTCCTGGGACTAGCGGGAATAAACCACCGTTCCTACAATGAGCAGTTCTTC. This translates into CATSRVLGLAGINHRSYNEQFF.